This T cell receptor (beta chain) emerged from a study of T cell responses to AZD1222 COVID-19 vaccine (dated by TCRdb to about 2021). About the full investigation: AZD1222 recipients given second doses at about 4 weeks or at about 12 weeks were pooled, since spike-specific TCR depth and breadth were not found to differ between the two schedules. Trial participants were enrolled by age into 18-55, 56-69 and 70-plus year subgroups, with approximately 150, 30 and 60 TCR-sequenced participants respectively. A total of approximately 250 trial participants underwent TCR sequencing, of whom 207 had received two doses of AZD1222 and some 25 had received two doses of the MenACWY control vaccine. Results the study describes overall, beyond this receptor: The 56-69-year group was small, and its depth increase did not reach significance, likely because of low power. Most participants were white British and females outnumbered males, and the authors suggested that clonal diversity may have been underestimated. Conclusions about previously exposed vaccinees are limited, since just six AZD1222 recipients were seropositive for SARS-CoV-2 at baseline. Nearly half of unique spike-specific TCRs reportedly recognized epitopes outside regions mutated in the B.1.351 and B.1.1.7 variants. The vaccine-associated CD4 TCRs covered the entire spike protein, and the dominant responses fell in regions 160-218 and 743-854. Because no samples from the day 14 peak response were available, repertoires could be characterized only after the peak T cell response. After two AZD1222 doses, spike-specific TCR breadth and depth were significantly higher than at day 0 and than in MenACWY recipients.

The CDR3 regions of human TCRbeta chains were subjected to immunosequencing. In the source study's methods: TCRs in the repertoires were compared against a reference library of SARS-CoV-2-specific TCRs that had been generated with the MIRA antigen-specificity platform. Breadth was defined as the fraction of unique TCRs that were SARS-CoV-2-associated, and depth was defined as the fraction of total T cells that were SARS-CoV-2-associated. Using the MIRA data, every spike-specific TCR was mapped to the spike region that the TCR reacted to and assigned to either a CD4 or a CD8 class. Log10-transformed breadth and depth values were compared by one-way ANOVA with Sidak's multiple comparisons tests. Entries here come from immuneACCESS through TCRdb and include only in-frame sequences with V and J called. Some clones fail to appear in such tables; in the studies checked, an unresolved V gene covers under half of the shortfall, and the cause of the remainder is unknown. That table supplies the V and J calls and clone size; D and trimming were determined from the DNA. The sample has 90,000 to 150,000 clones on record, roughly nine tenths of them singletons. The top ten hold roughly 2.3% of the sample.

About this clone itself: Its antigen has not been determined. The record has no base qualities; no much larger clone is one base away.

What this sample's time point label stands for: baseline before first vaccination. The vaccinee samples were drawn from two UK trials, COV001 and COV002, one of which was a single-blind randomized controlled phase 2/3 trial testing AZD1222 (ChAdOx1 nCoV-19) in healthy adults. For TCRbeta chain sequencing, PBMC samples from trial participants were taken at day 0 and at day 28 after the second dose. According to the germline V gene, CDR1 reads MDHEN and CDR2 reads SYDVKM. Trimming removed 7 bases from V and 2 bases from J; the gene matches leave 10 bases unexplained. The CDR3 spans 15 residues, from the cysteine through the phenylalanine. The only DNA kept is the CDR3, 45 bases in frame from the first base.

This TCR came from an adult in good health. The sample in question was peripheral blood, obtained on day 0 of AZD1222 vaccination. The sequence joins TRBV28 to TRBJ2-7; TRBD2 fits 8 bases in the junction. The nucleotides are TGTGCCAGCACCCTCGGGGGGGGCGCCGCCTACGAGCAGTACTTC. This encodes CASTLGGGAAYEQYF.